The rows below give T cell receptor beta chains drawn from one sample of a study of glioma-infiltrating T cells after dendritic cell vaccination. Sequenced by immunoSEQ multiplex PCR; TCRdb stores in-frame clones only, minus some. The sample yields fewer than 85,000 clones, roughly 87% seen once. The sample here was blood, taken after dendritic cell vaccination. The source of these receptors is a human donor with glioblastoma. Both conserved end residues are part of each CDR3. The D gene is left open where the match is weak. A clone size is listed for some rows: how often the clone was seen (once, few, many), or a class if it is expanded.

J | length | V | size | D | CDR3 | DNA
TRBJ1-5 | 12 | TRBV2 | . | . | CASSDRAEPQHF | TGTGCCAGCAGTGACAGGGCTGAGCCCCAGCATTTT
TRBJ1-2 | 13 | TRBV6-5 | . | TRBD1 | CASSSTGWSGYTF | TGTGCCAGCAGTTCGACAGGGTGGTCTGGCTACACCTTC
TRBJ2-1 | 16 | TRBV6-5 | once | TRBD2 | CASSYEAGGPYNEQFF | TGTGCCAGCAGTTACGAGGCGGGAGGGCCTTACAATGAGCAGTTCTTC
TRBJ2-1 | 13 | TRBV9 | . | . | CASSQQGPGEQFF | TGTGCCAGCTCTCAACAGGGTCCGGGGGAGCAGTTCTTC
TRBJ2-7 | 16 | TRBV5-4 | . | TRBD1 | CASSGRRTGGAFEQYF | TGTGCCAGCAGCGGGCGTCGGACAGGTGGGGCTTTCGAGCAGTACTTC
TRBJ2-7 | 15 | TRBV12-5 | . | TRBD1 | CASGLPGQGVFEQYF | TGTGCTAGTGGTCTCCCGGGACAGGGGGTTTTTGAGCAGTACTTC
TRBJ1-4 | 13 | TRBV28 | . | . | CASSPTANEKLFF | TGTGCCAGCAGCCCGACAGCGAATGAAAAACTGTTTTTT
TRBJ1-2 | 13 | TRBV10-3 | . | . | CAICPGLQYGYTF | TGTGCCATCTGCCCCGGACTTCAATATGGCTACACCTTC
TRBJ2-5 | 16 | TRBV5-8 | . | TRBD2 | CASSLEVVGLRETQYF | TGTGCCAGCAGCTTGGAGGTAGTGGGACTAAGGGAGACCCAGTACTTC
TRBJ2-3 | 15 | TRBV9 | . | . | CASSVDGIRTDTQYF | TGTGCCAGCAGCGTAGACGGGATCCGCACAGATACGCAGTATTTT
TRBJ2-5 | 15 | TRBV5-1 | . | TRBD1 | CASSFLTGAQETQYF | TGCGCCAGCAGCTTCCTGACAGGGGCCCAAGAGACCCAGTACTTC